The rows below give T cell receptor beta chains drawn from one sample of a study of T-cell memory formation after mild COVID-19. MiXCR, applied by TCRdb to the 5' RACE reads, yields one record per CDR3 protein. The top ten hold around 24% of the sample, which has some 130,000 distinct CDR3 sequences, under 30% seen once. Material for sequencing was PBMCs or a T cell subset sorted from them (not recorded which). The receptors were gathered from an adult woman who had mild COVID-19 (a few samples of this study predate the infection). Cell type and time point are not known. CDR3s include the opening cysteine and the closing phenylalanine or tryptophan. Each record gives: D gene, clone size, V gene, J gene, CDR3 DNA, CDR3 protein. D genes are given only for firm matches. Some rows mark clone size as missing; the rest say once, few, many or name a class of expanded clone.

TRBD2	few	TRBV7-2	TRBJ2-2	TGTGCCAGCAGCTTCCCGACTAGCGGGTTCTACACCGGGGAGCTGTTTTTT	CASSFPTSGFYTGELFF
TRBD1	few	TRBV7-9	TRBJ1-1	TGTGCCAGCAGCTTAGGGACAGGGCCGAACACTGAAGCTTTCTTT	CASSLGTGPNTEAFF
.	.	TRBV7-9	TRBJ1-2	TGTGCCAGCAGCCGCCCACGTGCGGGCAGCCTAACGTATGGCTACACCTTC	CASSRPRAGSLTYGYTF
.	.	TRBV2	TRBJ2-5	TGTGCCAGCAGTGAAGCAAAAGGACAACTGGAGACCCAGTACTTC	CASSEAKGQLETQYF
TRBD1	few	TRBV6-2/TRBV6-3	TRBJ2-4	TGTGCCAGCACCCCCCTCGACGGGACAGGGTCCTCCATTCAGTACTTC	CASTPLDGTGSSIQYF
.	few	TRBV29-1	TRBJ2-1	TGCAGCGACAGGGGAGGCAATGAGCAGTTCTTC	CSDRGGNEQFF
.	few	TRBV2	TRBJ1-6	TGTGCCAGCAGGCCTAGGGGGACGTCCACACAGGGACGGGACTCACCCCTCCACTTT	CASRPRGTSTQGRDSPLHF
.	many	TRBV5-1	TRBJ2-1	TGCGCCAGCAGCTTGGCCTTAACCCCGAATGAGCAGTTCTTC	CASSLALTPNEQFF
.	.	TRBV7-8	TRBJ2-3	TGTGCCAGCAGCTCCCCCCCCACAGATACGCAGTATTTT	CASSSPPTDTQYF
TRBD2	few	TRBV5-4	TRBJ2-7	TGTGCCAGCAGCTTGGAGACTAGCGGGGGCCACGAGCAGTACTTC	CASSLETSGGHEQYF
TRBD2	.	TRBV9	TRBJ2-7	TGTGCCAGCAGCCCGGGACTAGCGGGAGGCCACTACGAGCAGTACTTC	CASSPGLAGGHYEQYF
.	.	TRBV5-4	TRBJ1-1	TGTGCCAGCAGCTTTCGGCAGGTCCTAATGAACACTGAAGCTTTCTTT	CASSFRQVLMNTEAFF
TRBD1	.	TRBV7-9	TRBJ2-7	TGTGCCAGCAGCTCGGGACAGCACTCCTACGAGCAGTACTTC	CASSSGQHSYEQYF
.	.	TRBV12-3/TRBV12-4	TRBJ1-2	TGTGCCAGCAGCCCCCCCGACAGAGCCTATGGCTACACCTTC	CASSPPDRAYGYTF
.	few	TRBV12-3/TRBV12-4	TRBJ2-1	TGTGCCAGCAGTTTTCGACCTAATGAGCAGTTCTTC	CASSFRPNEQFF
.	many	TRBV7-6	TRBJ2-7	TGTGCCAGCAGCCCATCGGGGAGCGAGCAGTACTTC	CASSPSGSEQYF
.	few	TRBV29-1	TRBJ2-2	TGCAGCGTTGACAGGGGAAAGGCCGGGGAGCTGTTTTTT	CSVDRGKAGELFF
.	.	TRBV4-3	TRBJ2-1	TGCGCCAGCAGCCAAGATGAGCAGAGCTCCTACAATGAGCAGTTCTTC	CASSQDEQSSYNEQFF
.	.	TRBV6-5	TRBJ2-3	TGTGCCAGCATGGGGACTCGGCTGACAGATACGCAGTATTTT	CASMGTRLTDTQYF
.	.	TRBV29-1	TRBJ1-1	TGCAGCGCCGACGTACAGAGGGCGGGCACTGAAGCTTTCTTT	CSADVQRAGTEAFF
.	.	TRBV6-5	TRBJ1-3	TGTGCCAGCAGTTACTCGGGAGGAAACACCATATATTTT	CASSYSGGNTIYF
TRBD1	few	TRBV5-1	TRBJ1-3	TGCGCCAGCAGCTTGGGCGACAGGGCAGTTGGTGGAAACACCATATATTTT	CASSLGDRAVGGNTIYF
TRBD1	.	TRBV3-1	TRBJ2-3	TGTGCCAGCAGCCAAGATGTGACAGGGGCGGCAGATACGCAGTATTTT	CASSQDVTGAADTQYF
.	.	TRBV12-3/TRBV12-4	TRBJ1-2	TGTGCCAGCACCGACTTAGTCAGGGGTGGTATCTATGGCTACACCTTC	CASTDLVRGGIYGYTF
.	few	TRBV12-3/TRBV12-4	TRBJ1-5	TGTGCCAGCAGTTTAGAAGGTTACTATAATCAGCCCCAGCATTTT	CASSLEGYYNQPQHF
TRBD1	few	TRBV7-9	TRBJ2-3	TGTGCCAGCAGCGACTTCAACGCGAGGGACAGGGCCTACACAGATACGCAGTATTTT	CASSDFNARDRAYTDTQYF
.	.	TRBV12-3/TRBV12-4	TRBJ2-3	TGTGCCAGCAGTTTACGGTTCCGCCGGAATACGCAGTATTTT	CASSLRFRRNTQYF
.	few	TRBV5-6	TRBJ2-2	TGTGCCAGCAGCTTGGTCCTCACCGGGGAGCTGTTTTTT	CASSLVLTGELFF
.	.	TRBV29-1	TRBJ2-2	.	CSVPARGGLGPGSCFF
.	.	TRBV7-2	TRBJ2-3	TGTGCCAGCAGCTTAGTGGCTTCGTGGGGGGGCCGGACAGATACGCAGTATTTT	CASSLVASWGGRTDTQYF
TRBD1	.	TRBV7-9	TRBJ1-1	TGTGCCAGCAGCCCGGACAGGAACTTGGGGAACACTGAAGCTTTCTTT	CASSPDRNLGNTEAFF
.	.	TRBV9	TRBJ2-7	TGTGCCAGCGGCGGAGGGACCCCCTACGAGCAGTACTTC	CASGGGTPYEQYF
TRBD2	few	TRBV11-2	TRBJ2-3	TGTGCCAGCAGCTTTGCTAGCGGGGTCACAGATACGCAGTATTTT	CASSFASGVTDTQYF
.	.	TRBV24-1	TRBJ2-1	TGTGCCACCAGTGATTTGAGGGGGAACAACAATGAGCAGTTCTTC	CATSDLRGNNNEQFF
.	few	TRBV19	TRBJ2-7	TGTGCCAGTAGTATCGGACGGTCCTACGAGCAGTACTTC	CASSIGRSYEQYF
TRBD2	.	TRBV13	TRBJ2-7	TGTGCCAGCAGCTTAACACTAGCGGAAGACTACGAGCAGTACTTC	CASSLTLAEDYEQYF
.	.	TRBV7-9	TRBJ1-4	TGTGCCAGCAGCTCAGGGAATTTCGAAAAACTGTTTTTT	CASSSGNFEKLFF
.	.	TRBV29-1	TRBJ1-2	TGCAGCGTTGAGAGAAGCTATGGCTACACCTTC	CSVERSYGYTF
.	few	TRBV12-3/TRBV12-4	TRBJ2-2	TGTGCCAGCAGTTATCGGGGCAGGGAAGGAACCGGGGAGCTGTTTTTT	CASSYRGREGTGELFF
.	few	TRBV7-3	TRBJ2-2	TGTGCCAGCAGCTTCGACTTCGCCTCGAACACCGGGGAGCTGTTTTTT	CASSFDFASNTGELFF
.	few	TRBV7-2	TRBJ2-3	TGTGCCAGCAGCTTAGTGGACCGCGACAGGCAGTATTTT	CASSLVDRDRQYF
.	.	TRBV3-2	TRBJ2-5	TGTGCCAGCAGCCAAGGTGGGCAAGAGACCCAGTACTTC	CASSQGGQETQYF
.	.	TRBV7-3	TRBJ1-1	TGTGCCAGCAGCTTAACCGGCGGGGCCACTGAAGCTTTCTTT	CASSLTGGATEAFF
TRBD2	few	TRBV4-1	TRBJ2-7	TGCGCCAGCAGCCAAGTAGCGGGGGAAGCCTACGAGCAGTACTTC	CASSQVAGEAYEQYF
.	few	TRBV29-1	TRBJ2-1	TGCAGCGTTGAGAGCGAGGGCCCCACCTACAATGAGCAGTTCTTC	CSVESEGPTYNEQFF
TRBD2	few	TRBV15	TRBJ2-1	TGTGCCACCAGCGGATACGGGACTAGGGGTTTAAATGAGCAGTTCTTC	CATSGYGTRGLNEQFF
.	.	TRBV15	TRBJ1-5	TGTGCCACGGGCGAGGTTGGTAGCAATCAGCCCCAGCATTTT	CATGEVGSNQPQHF
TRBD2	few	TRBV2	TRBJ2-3	TGTGCCAGCAGTGAAAGTTCGGCTAGCGGGAGGGTAAGCACAGATACGCAGTATTTT	CASSESSASGRVSTDTQYF
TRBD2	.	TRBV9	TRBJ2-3	TGTGCCAGCAGCGAAACCCCAGTAGCGGGGGGGCCGGGAGATACGCAGTATTTT	CASSETPVAGGPGDTQYF
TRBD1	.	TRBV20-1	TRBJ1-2	TGCAGTGCCAGGGGGGTGCAGGGTCACTATGGCTACACCTTC	CSARGVQGHYGYTF
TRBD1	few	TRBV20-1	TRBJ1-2	TGCAGTGCTAGACCGGACAGGGGCTATGGCTACACCTTC	CSARPDRGYGYTF
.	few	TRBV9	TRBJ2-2	TGTGCCAGCAGCGTGGGAAGGCAGACAGAGAACACCGGGGAGCTGTTTTTT	CASSVGRQTENTGELFF
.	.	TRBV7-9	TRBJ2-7	TGTGCCAGCAGCTTAGTGGTGACACGAGCCTCCTACGAGCAGTACTTC	CASSLVVTRASYEQYF
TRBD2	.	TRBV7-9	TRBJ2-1	TGTGCCAGCATACCTAGCGGGGGCTTTTTACCCAACAATGAGCAGTTCTTC	CASIPSGGFLPNNEQFF
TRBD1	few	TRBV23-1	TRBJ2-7	TGCGCCAGCAGCCCGAGGGACAGGGGCACCTACGAGCAGTACTTC	CASSPRDRGTYEQYF
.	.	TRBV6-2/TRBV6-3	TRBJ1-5	TGTGCCAGCAGTATCACAGGGAATAGCAATCAGCCCCAGCATTTT	CASSITGNSNQPQHF
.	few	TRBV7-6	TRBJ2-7	TGTGCCAGCAGCCGCGGGACAGCCTACGAGCAGTACTTC	CASSRGTAYEQYF
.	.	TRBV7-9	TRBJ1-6	TGTGCCAGCACCTCCCGCGGGAATTCACCCCTCCACTTT	CASTSRGNSPLHF
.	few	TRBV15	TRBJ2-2	TGTGCCACCTTACAGACAGGGAGGGCCGGGGAGCTGTTTTTT	CATLQTGRAGELFF
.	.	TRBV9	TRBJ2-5	TGTGCCAGCAGTGCCGGCGGGACCGGGGAGACCCAGTACTTC	CASSAGGTGETQYF